This record covers a single T cell receptor (beta chain). The antigen remains undetermined. Germline V gene sequence: CDR1 SGDLS, CDR2 YYNGEE. V lost 0 bases, J lost 2 bases, and 8 bases lay in between. The CDR3 loop spans 14 amino acids. Using RNA template, CDR3s of TCR alpha and beta were amplified with iRepertoire arm-PCR. One entry per CDR3 protein, called by TCRdb with MiXCR from the multiplex PCR reads. The data show about 140,000 distinct CDR3 sequences, roughly 43% seen once. This entry comes from a study of glioma-infiltrating T cells. Study findings and constraints: Above-expected tissue-blood divergence occurred in all gliomas, most in low-grade ones.

The V and J genes are TRBV9 and TRBJ1-1; D gene uncertain. This TCR came from a human donor with low-grade glioma or glioblastoma, undergoing nonglioma brain surgery, or in good health (not recorded which). Sequencing was performed on glioma tissue, nonneoplastic brain tissue, or PBMCs (not recorded which). The CDR3 here is CASSVGAGNTEAFF. The CDR3, as DNA: TGTGCCAGCAGCGTAGGGGCCGGAAACACTGAAGCTTTCTTT.